The source of this T cell receptor (beta chain) is a study of OX40 agonist ivuxolimab in advanced cancers. Data came from immunoSEQ multiplex PCR; TCRdb stores just in-frame clones and leaves some out. The data show some 84,000 clones, 89% seen once. The V gene's germline CDR1 is SGHTA and CDR2 FQGNSA. Trimming at V came to 5 bases and at J to 10 bases, leaving 3 bases not matched to a gene. The length of the CDR3 is 12 residues. The V call is TRBV7-2, the J call TRBJ2-1; 9 bases map to TRBD1. The material was CD4+ or CD8+ T cells sorted from blood, obtained in a trial of the OX40 agonist ivuxolimab. This sequence was found in an adult with an advanced solid tumor such as melanoma, head and neck, liver or kidney cancer. CDR3 in DNA: TGTGCCAGCAGCCACGGACAGGGGGAGCAGTTCTTC. Protein sequence: CASSHGQGEQFF.